Below are 32 T cell receptor beta chains sequenced from a single sample in a study of blood T cell repertoires in COVID-19. TCRdb's copy holds only in-frame clones and misses some; the assay was immunoSEQ multiplex PCR. This sample carries 70,000 to 90,000 clones, 65% to 85% of them seen once, and the ten largest clones take over 15%. Sequenced sample: peripheral blood. These receptor sequences come from a woman aged 60-75 years with acute or convalescent COVID-19.

This chain uses TRBV7-9 with TRBJ1-1, with D maybe TRBD1 (5 bases). The CDR3 spans 15 residues. Trimming cost V 1 base and J 5 bases, with 14 bases left between them. The germline CDR1 and CDR2 sequences are SEHNR and FQNEAQ (reference sequence). The CDR3 protein is CASSLVRGGGTEAFF. DNA for the CDR3: TGTGCCAGCAGCTTAGTTAGGGGAGGTGGAACTGAAGCTTTCTTT.

This clone was observed a few times. The rearrangement uses TRBV7-2 and TRBJ1-4; 8 bases are shared with TRBD1. V shed 3 bases and J 4 bases; nucleotides not matched to a gene: 4. The CDR3 sequence is 15 residues long. Germline CDR1 SGHTA, CDR2 FQGNSA. DNA of the CDR3: TGTGCCAGCAGCTTTGACAGGGGCTTTAATGAAAAACTGTTTTTT. Protein sequence: CASSFDRGFNEKLFF.

The genes are TRBV5-1 and TRBJ1-6; 9 bases line up with TRBD1. The germline gives CDR1 SGHRS, CDR2 YFSETQ. Trimming cost V 4 bases and J 7 bases; bases outside gene matches: 3. This CDR3 is built from 14 residues. Written as DNA, the CDR3 is TGCGCCAGCAGCCCGGGACAGGGCAATTCACCCCTCCACTTT. Its translation: CASSPGQGNSPLHF.

V usage is TRBV9 and J usage is TRBJ2-3, with a possible D match to TRBD2 (6 bases). The V and J ends lost 3 bases and 6 bases respectively, with 14 bases between them. This CDR3 region has 14 residues. Looked up from germline, CDR1 is SGDLS and CDR2 is YYNGEE. As DNA, the CDR3 is TGTGCCAGCAGCGCTGGAGGGACGGTGGATACGCAGTATTTT. This codes for CASSAGGTVDTQYF.

This clone was found a few times. The rearrangement joins TRBV6-1 to TRBJ2-3; 7 bases fit TRBD2. There are 14 residues in the CDR3. The germline CDR1 and CDR2 sequences are MNHNS and SASEGT. The junction had 1 base not matched to a gene; V was cut back by 3 bases and J by 1 base. The CDR3 region is CASSETSRTDTQYF. DNA for the CDR3: TGTGCCAGCAGTGAGACTAGCCGCACAGATACGCAGTATTTT.

This clone was counted between two and nine times. The V call is TRBV10-2, the J call TRBJ2-2; 8 bases line up with TRBD2. Germline CDR1 and CDR2: WSHSY and SAAADI. The junction had 5 bases not matched to a gene; V was cut back by 4 bases and J by 4 bases. The CDR3 length is 15 residues. The CDR3 region has the DNA TGCGCCAGCAGTGGCCGGGGGGGGAGCACCGGGGAGCTGTTTTTT. Amino acids: CASSGRGGSTGELFF.

The V and J genes are TRBV19 and TRBJ1-5, with 7 bases aligning to TRBD1. Looked up from germline, CDR1 is LNHDA and CDR2 is SQIVND (reference sequence). J lost 7 bases, V lost 0 bases, and 9 bases had no gene match. There are 16 residues in the CDR3. The CDR3 DNA sequence: TGTGCCAGTAGTATAGATCGCTACAGGGGCGGACAGCCCCAGCATTTT. This codes for CASSIDRYRGGQPQHF.

The CDR3 protein is CASSFGQGGTEAFF. The CDR3 DNA reads TGTGCCAGCAGCTTTGGACAGGGTGGGACTGAAGCTTTCTTT. V and J are TRBV2 and TRBJ1-1; TRBD1 matches at 8 bases. After removal of 6 bases from V and 5 bases from J, the junction contained 8 bases not matched to a gene. Germline loops: CDR1 SNHLY, CDR2 FYNNEI. The length of the CDR3 is 14 residues.

CDR3: CASTGGAHTDTQYF. The CDR3 nucleotides read TGTGCCAGCACTGGAGGGGCACACACAGATACGCAGTATTTT. The chain couples TRBV9 to TRBJ2-3, with D possibly being TRBD2 (6 bases). Germline V gives CDR1 SGDLS, CDR2 YYNGEE. The germline V and J ends were trimmed by 6 bases and 2 bases, with 13 bases remaining between them. This CDR3 region has 14 residues.

The chain joins TRBV30 to TRBJ1-2; perhaps TRBD1 as D (5 bases). Germline loops: CDR1 GTSNPN, CDR2 SVGIG (reference sequence). This CDR3 spans 13 amino acids. Deletions cut 3 bases from V and 8 bases from J, with 16 bases between. The CDR3 protein is CAWSGTRDLGYTF. CDR3 coding DNA: TGTGCCTGGAGCGGAACCAGGGATTTGGGCTACACCTTC.

The chain joins TRBV3-1 (or the pseudogene TRBV3-2) to TRBJ1-1; the D gene is possibly TRBD1 (6 bases). The germline V gene encodes CDR1 LGHDT and CDR2 YNNKEL (reference sequence). The CDR3 is 17 amino acids. V lost 0 bases, J lost 1 base, and 15 bases lay in between. The CDR3 protein is CASSQESGQGANTEAFF. The CDR3 DNA reads as TGTGCCAGCAGCCAAGAATCGGGACAAGGGGCGAACACTGAAGCTTTCTTT.

This chain links TRBV29-1 with TRBJ2-1; TRBD2 matches 14 bases. With V trimmed by 2 bases and J by 8 bases, 14 bases remained unmatched. This CDR3 contains 18 residues. Per the germline V gene, CDR1 is SQVTM and CDR2 is ANQGSEA. Here the CDR3 DNA reads TGCAGCGTTGAATCGGTAGCCGGGACTAGCGGGGGAGGCGATGAGCAGTTCTTC. This codes for CSVESVAGTSGGGDEQFF.

The CDR3 DNA reads as TGCGCCAGCAGTCTCAGGCCAAACACCGGGGAGCTGTTTTTT. As protein: CASSLRPNTGELFF. J is TRBJ2-2 and V is TRBV10-1; D gene uncertain. This CDR3 has 14 amino acids. Germline-derived CDR1 and CDR2 are WNHNN and SYGVQD (reference sequence). V lost 5 bases and J 2 bases, leaving 9 bases between the germline ends.

The V and J genes are TRBV2 and TRBJ2-6, with unresolved D. CDR3 length equals 13 residues. From germline, CDR1 is SNHLY and CDR2 FYNNEI. Trimming took 7 bases from V and 1 from J, leaving 5 bases between them. The CDR3 sequence: CASTLSGANVLTF. In DNA form, the CDR3 reads TGTGCCAGCACCCTATCTGGGGCCAACGTCCTGACTTTC.

Only a few counts were recorded for this clone. This chain connects TRBV11-1 to TRBJ2-7; weak D call: TRBD1 (6 bases). This CDR3 region has 16 residues. The germline CDR1 and CDR2 sequences are SGHAT and FQDESV (reference sequence). V was trimmed by 2 bases and J by 4 bases, leaving 18 bases between them. The CDR3 coding sequence is TGTGCCAGCAGCTTAAATTGGCGTACAGGGAATTACGAGCAGTACGTC. It is translated as CASSLNWRTGNYEQYV.

The chain recombines TRBV28 with TRBJ2-6; weak D call: TRBD1 (6 bases). The CDR3 contains 18 residues. CDR1 MDHEN and CDR2 SYDVKM come from the germline V gene. V was pared by 5 bases and J by 0 bases, with 17 bases between. CDR3 amino acids: CASSTQGPWTSGANVLTF. Here the CDR3 DNA reads TGTGCCAGCAGTACACAGGGTCCTTGGACCTCTGGGGCCAACGTCCTGACTTTC. Full variable domain (outside the CDR3, taken from reference TRBV28 and TRBJ2-6): DVKVTQSSRYLVKRTGEKVFLECVQDMDHENMFWYRQDPGLGLRLIYFSYDVKMKEKGDIPEGYSVSREKKERFSLILESASTNQTSMYLCASSTQGPWTSGANVLTFGAGSRLTVL.

The V gene is TRBV2, the J gene TRBJ1-5; D remains ambiguous. The CDR3 has 12 amino acids. The V end was cut by 4 bases, the J end by 4 bases, with 5 bases between. Per the germline V gene, CDR1 is SNHLY and CDR2 is FYNNEI. The CDR3 is CASSGTNQPQHF. The CDR3 DNA sequence: TGTGCCAGCAGTGGAACAAATCAGCCCCAGCATTTT.

This sequence joins TRBV7-8 and TRBJ1-4, with 8 bases matching TRBD1. The CDR3 spans 15 residues. With V trimmed by 5 bases and J by 8 bases, 10 bases remained unmatched. Germline loops: CDR1 SGHVS, CDR2 FQNEAQ. For the CDR3, the DNA is TGTGCCAGCAGCCTGGTTACAGGGGGAGGAGAAAAACTGTTTTTT. Its translation: CASSLVTGGGEKLFF.

This clone was recorded only once. The chain joins TRBV6-5 to TRBJ2-3; D unclear. The CDR3 extends over 15 amino acids. V lost 9 bases to trimming and J lost 0 bases, with 16 bases between them. The V gene's germline CDR1 is MNHEY and CDR2 SVGAGI. As DNA, the CDR3 is TGTGCCAGTTACCGATGGCAGGCCAGCACAGATACGCAGTATTTT. This translates into CASYRWQASTDTQYF.

V gene TRBV24-1 combines with J gene TRBJ1-3, with a tentative D call TRBD1 (5 bases). The CDR3 spans 15 residues. Germline V gene data show CDR1 as KGHDR and CDR2 as SFDVKD. V lost 3 bases and J lost 4, with 12 bases in between. CDR3 in amino acids: CATSDPGGAGNTIYF. Written as DNA, the CDR3 is TGTGCCACCAGTGATCCCGGGGGTGCGGGAAACACCATATATTTT.

The chain couples TRBV5-1 to TRBJ2-3, with TRBD2 identical over 9 bases. J lost 2 bases, V lost 2 bases, and 9 bases had no gene match. The CDR3 has 17 amino acids. The germline V gene has CDR1 SGHRS and CDR2 YFSETQ. In nucleotides, the CDR3 is TGCGCCAGCAGCTTTGGTGCGGGAGGGGGCTTCACAGATACGCAGTATTTT. Its translation: CASSFGAGGGFTDTQYF.

The V and J genes are TRBV10-3 and TRBJ1-1; 7 bases map to TRBD1. The V and J ends lost 6 bases and 5 bases, in that order; junction bases with no gene match: 3. Germline V gene lookup returns CDR1 ENHRY and CDR2 SYGVKD. This CDR3 region has 12 residues. CDR3 amino acids: CAIRSGGTEAFF. The CDR3 nucleotides are TGTGCCATCAGGTCAGGGGGTACTGAAGCTTTCTTT.

This clone appeared a few times. Other DNA sequences in this sample translate to the same CDR3. The V and J genes are TRBV5-1 and TRBJ1-5; 7 positions match TRBD1. V shed 0 bases, J shed 2 bases, and the junction held 5 bases outside the gene matches. This CDR3 is built from 16 residues. Germline CDR1 reads SGHRS; CDR2 reads YFSETQ. CDR3 amino acids: CASSLGDREGNQPQHF. CDR3 in DNA: TGCGCCAGCAGCTTGGGCGACAGGGAAGGCAATCAGCCCCAGCATTTT.

The chain employs TRBV4-3 and TRBJ1-1; D is unresolved. V dropped 4 bases and J dropped 0 bases, with 6 bases sitting between them. Looked up from germline, CDR1 is LGHNA and CDR2 is YSLEER. The CDR3 is 13 residues long. The CDR3 nucleotides read TGCGCCAGCAGCCCCTATTTGAACACTGAAGCTTTCTTT. Amino acid sequence: CASSPYLNTEAFF.

V is TRBV29-1 and J is TRBJ2-2; TRBD2 aligns across 8 bases. This CDR3 comprises 15 residues. Germline V gene sequence: CDR1 SQVTM, CDR2 ANQGSEA. V was pared by 4 bases and J by 2 bases, with 6 bases of the junction left unmatched. CDR3 coding DNA: TGCAGCGTTGGGCCAGCGGGGGTAAACACCGGGGAGCTGTTTTTT. It specifies CSVGPAGVNTGELFF.

This clone was detected a few times. The chain links TRBV19 to TRBJ2-2, with TRBD1 matching over 9 bases. There are 17 residues in the CDR3. V dropped 3 bases and J dropped 1; count of bases not matched to a gene: 6. Germline loops: CDR1 LNHDA, CDR2 SQIVND (reference sequence). The CDR3 spells CASSIIPGQGNTGELFF. The DNA for the CDR3 is TGTGCCAGTAGTATTATCCCGGGACAGGGGAACACCGGGGAGCTGTTTTTT.

CDR3 amino acids: CASSLRQGGNEQFF. In DNA, the CDR3 is TGTGCCAGCAGCCTCAGACAGGGTGGCAATGAGCAGTTCTTC. The genes are TRBV11-2 and TRBJ2-1; 7 nucleotides line up with TRBD1. Germline V gene lookup returns CDR1 SGHAT and CDR2 FQNNGV. The trim removed 5 bases at V and 6 bases at J, leaving 7 bases unmatched. The CDR3 covers 14 residues.

A single count supports this clone. The chain links TRBV10-3 to TRBJ2-3, with 13 nucleotides matching TRBD2. Trimming removed 8 bases from V and 1 base from J; junction bases left unmatched: 3. The CDR3 is made up of 15 amino acids. Germline CDR1 ENHRY, CDR2 SYGVKD. The CDR3 protein is CAIRGLAGGTDTQYF. CDR3 bases: TGTGCCATCCGAGGACTAGCGGGAGGCACAGATACGCAGTATTTT.

The J gene is TRBJ1-6, the V gene TRBV4-2; D might be TRBD1 (5 bases). The CDR3 has 18 residues. Germline CDR1 LGHNA, CDR2 YNFKEQ. Deletions cut 0 bases from V and 5 bases from J, with 17 bases between. This CDR3 reads CASSQEVTGGFNNSPLHF. Here the CDR3 DNA reads TGTGCCAGCAGCCAAGAGGTTACGGGGGGGTTCAATAATTCACCCCTCCACTTT.

In its sample, this clone was seen a few times. The chain links TRBV19 to TRBJ2-1; the match to TRBD1 covers 8 bases. Germline loops: CDR1 LNHDA, CDR2 SQIVND (reference sequence). Unmatched junction bases numbered 3, after V lost 3 bases and J lost 5 bases. The CDR3 totals 14 residues. CDR3 amino acids: CASSMETGDNEQFF. CDR3 coding DNA: TGTGCCAGTAGTATGGAGACAGGGGACAATGAGCAGTTCTTC.

This clone came up once. The chain joins TRBV18 to TRBJ2-7; tentative D call: TRBD2 (7 bases). The CDR3 extends over 17 amino acids. The germline gives CDR1 KGHSH, CDR2 LQKENI. Trimming removed 5 bases from V and 6 bases from J, with 26 bases in between. The CDR3 sequence is CASSYDSPGGFIVEQYV. The DNA of the CDR3 is TGTGCCAGCTCATACGACTCCCCGGGGGGCTTTATTGTCGAGCAGTACGTC.

The V gene is TRBV20-1, the J gene TRBJ1-5, with D possibly matching TRBD1 (5 bases). Per germline, CDR1 DFQATT and CDR2 SNEGSKA (reference sequence). With 3 bases removed from V and 0 bases from J, the gap between germline ends came to 12 bases. The CDR3 contains 15 residues. This chain's CDR3 is CSASGGVLSNQPQHF. For the CDR3, the DNA is TGCAGTGCTAGTGGGGGGGTGCTTAGCAATCAGCCCCAGCATTTT.